This T cell receptor (beta chain) was observed in a study of cytomegalovirus exposure and HLA in healthy donors. Study-level information: Of the donors genotyped, 300 to 500 in all, around 77% fell in the Caucasian-associated ancestry cluster. Whole-study results and caveats: The investigators catalogued 160 or so TCR beta chains as cytomegalovirus-associated.

The donors gave bone marrow, and they were healthy. PCR employed 60 Vbeta and 13 Jbeta primers. Repertoires were generated with immunoSEQ multiplex PCR, while TCRdb's copy carries only in-frame clones and drops some. Of some 96,000 clones in the sample, roughly 80% were seen once. This clone was recorded only once. Its target is unknown. In germline, CDR1 is SGHVS, CDR2 FQNEAQ. V shed 3 bases and J 8 bases; nucleotides not matched to a gene: 6. This CDR3 contains 14 residues. Sequenced input: PBMCs. The rearrangement joins TRBV7-8 to TRBJ2-1, with TRBD2 matching 8 bases. The source of this sequence is a man aged 35-49 years in good health and CMV-seropositive. The CDR3 nucleotides read TGTGCCAGCAGCTTCGGGGGGGCCCCCGATGAGCAGTTCTTC. Its translation is CASSFGGAPDEQFF.